This TCR beta chain stems from a study of cytomegalovirus exposure and HLA in healthy donors. Study results and caveats: In a later analysis, compared with equally common non-associated chains, HLA-associated beta chains were more expanded. V- and J-gene trimming in TCR beta was tied to a missense DCLRE1C variant by an analysis performed later.

As regards this clone: Its antigen is unknown.

Both 60 Vbeta primers and 13 Jbeta primers went into the PCR. Profiled with immunoSEQ multiplex PCR; TCRdb holds only in-frame clones, not every one. The sample lists 90,000 to 150,000 clones, about 70% occurring once. This receptor was taken from a human donor in good health. Sequencing was performed on PBMCs.

The CDR3 loop reads CASSPGQFMNTEAFF. CDR3 DNA sequence: TGTGCCAGCAGCCCCGGACAGTTTATGAACACTGAAGCTTTCTTT. This chain joins TRBV7-3 and TRBJ1-1; possible D gene TRBD1, 6 bases. The CDR3 runs 15 residues. The V gene lost 5 bases and the J gene lost 0 bases, with 13 bases spanning the gap. Germline V gives CDR1 SGHTA, CDR2 FQGTGA.